This is a list of T cell receptor beta chains from one sample in a study of T cell responses to AZD1222 COVID-19 vaccine. Some clones are missing from TCRdb's copy, which holds only in-frame ones; the method was immunoSEQ multiplex PCR. This sample has roughly 62,000 clones, with roughly 70% found just once. The sequencing used peripheral blood, collected on day 0 of AZD1222 vaccination. These receptors were collected from an adult in good health. The CDR3 runs from the conserved cysteine through the conserved F or W. Each record gives: D gene, J gene, V gene, clone size, CDR3 DNA, CDR3 protein. The D gene is left open where the match is weak. Clone size appears in some rows only: once, few, many, or a class for an expanded clone.

d_gene: TRBD1
j_gene: TRBJ1-1
v_gene: TRBV5-6
abundance: NA
CDR3nt: TGTGCCAGCAGCTTCCGGGACAGGGGGCCCACTGAAGCTTTCTTT
CDR3aa: CASSFRDRGPTEAFF

d_gene: NA
j_gene: TRBJ1-1
v_gene: TRBV28
abundance: NA
CDR3nt: TGTGCCAGCAGCCCCGGGACCGATTTTGAAGCTTTCTTT
CDR3aa: CASSPGTDFEAFF

d_gene: NA
j_gene: TRBJ2-2
v_gene: TRBV2
abundance: NA
CDR3nt: TGTGCCAGGGGCGGTGAGGTGAACACCGGGGAGCTGTTTTTT
CDR3aa: CARGGEVNTGELFF

d_gene: TRBD2
j_gene: TRBJ2-1
v_gene: TRBV4-1
abundance: once
CDR3nt: TGCGCCAGCAGCCAAGCCCGGGGGGGCCTGTATGAGCAGTTCTTC
CDR3aa: CASSQARGGLYEQFF

d_gene: NA
j_gene: TRBJ1-1
v_gene: TRBV29-1
abundance: few
CDR3nt: TGCAGCGTGTCTTTTCGCCCTGAAGCTTTCTTT
CDR3aa: CSVSFRPEAFF

d_gene: NA
j_gene: TRBJ1-2
v_gene: TRBV9
abundance: NA
CDR3nt: TGTGCCAGCAGCGTAGCAGGGGATCATGGCTACACCTTC
CDR3aa: CASSVAGDHGYTF

d_gene: NA
j_gene: TRBJ2-2
v_gene: TRBV7-2
abundance: NA
CDR3nt: TGTGCCAGCAGCTTAGAACAAACCGGGGAGCTGTTTTTT
CDR3aa: CASSLEQTGELFF

d_gene: NA
j_gene: TRBJ1-1
v_gene: TRBV6-5
abundance: NA
CDR3nt: TGTGCCAGCAGGTCCCGGGGGTGGAACACTGAAGCTTTCTTT
CDR3aa: CASRSRGWNTEAFF

d_gene: NA
j_gene: TRBJ1-1
v_gene: TRBV6-5
abundance: NA
CDR3nt: TGTGCCAGCAACCCGGGGTTCACTGAAGCTTTCTTT
CDR3aa: CASNPGFTEAFF

d_gene: TRBD2
j_gene: TRBJ2-1
v_gene: TRBV19
abundance: NA
CDR3nt: TGTGCCAGTAGTATAGATCGGGCAGACACGGGACTAGCGGGGGCCGTTAGCTACAATGAGCAGTTCTTC
CDR3aa: CASSIDRADTGLAGAVSYNEQFF

d_gene: NA
j_gene: TRBJ1-2
v_gene: TRBV30
abundance: NA
CDR3nt: TGTGCCTGGAACACAGGGAATGTCTATGGCTACACCTTC
CDR3aa: CAWNTGNVYGYTF

d_gene: NA
j_gene: TRBJ1-2
v_gene: TRBV19
abundance: NA
CDR3nt: TGTGCCAGTAGTATAGGCCAGGACTATGGCTACACCTTC
CDR3aa: CASSIGQDYGYTF

d_gene: TRBD1
j_gene: TRBJ1-4
v_gene: TRBV2
abundance: NA
CDR3nt: TGTGCCAGCCGTGAAATCGGACAGGGGGGACGACAACTGTTTTTT
CDR3aa: CASREIGQGGRQLFF

d_gene: NA
j_gene: TRBJ2-2
v_gene: TRBV11-2
abundance: NA
CDR3nt: TGTGCCAGCAGCTTCAGGTACACCGGGGAGCTGTTTTTT
CDR3aa: CASSFRYTGELFF

d_gene: NA
j_gene: TRBJ1-3
v_gene: TRBV7-9
abundance: NA
CDR3nt: TGTGCCAGCAGCTTAGAGAGGGCACAGGAGAAGAGAAACACCATATATTTT
CDR3aa: CASSLERAQEKRNTIYF

d_gene: TRBD2
j_gene: TRBJ2-5
v_gene: TRBV10-2
abundance: NA
CDR3nt: TGCGCCAGCAGTGGGCTAGCGGGGCAAGAGACCCAGTACTTC
CDR3aa: CASSGLAGQETQYF

d_gene: NA
j_gene: TRBJ2-5
v_gene: TRBV7-9
abundance: NA
CDR3nt: TGTGCCAGCAGCTTAGGTTCGGTCCAAGAGACCCAGTACTTC
CDR3aa: CASSLGSVQETQYF

d_gene: NA
j_gene: TRBJ2-7
v_gene: TRBV6-5
abundance: once
CDR3nt: TGTGCCAGCAGTTACGAGTTCGTTGACGAGCAGTACTTC
CDR3aa: CASSYEFVDEQYF

d_gene: TRBD1
j_gene: TRBJ1-2
v_gene: TRBV9
abundance: NA
CDR3nt: TGTGCCAGCAGCAAGGACAGGGGAGGCTACACCTTC
CDR3aa: CASSKDRGGYTF

d_gene: TRBD1
j_gene: TRBJ1-5
v_gene: TRBV28
abundance: NA
CDR3nt: TGTGCCAGCAGCCCGGGACAGCCGAATCAGCCCCAGCATTTT
CDR3aa: CASSPGQPNQPQHF

d_gene: NA
j_gene: TRBJ2-7
v_gene: TRBV24-1
abundance: NA
CDR3nt: TGTGCCACCAGTGATTTTAGTACAGAAGAGCAGTACTTC
CDR3aa: CATSDFSTEEQYF

d_gene: TRBD1
j_gene: TRBJ2-2
v_gene: TRBV18
abundance: NA
CDR3nt: TGTGCCAGCTCGCCTTCAGGGGGTAATCCCGGGGAGCTGTTTTTT
CDR3aa: CASSPSGGNPGELFF

d_gene: TRBD1
j_gene: TRBJ1-4
v_gene: TRBV28
abundance: NA
CDR3nt: TGTGCCAGCAGGCCTCTGGGACAGGGCTTAAACGAAAAACTGTTTTTT
CDR3aa: CASRPLGQGLNEKLFF

d_gene: NA
j_gene: TRBJ2-3
v_gene: TRBV5-1
abundance: NA
CDR3nt: TGCGCCAGCAGCTTACAAATCACAGATACGCAGTATTTT
CDR3aa: CASSLQITDTQYF

d_gene: TRBD1
j_gene: TRBJ1-5
v_gene: TRBV4-2
abundance: many
CDR3nt: TGTGCCAGCAGCCAATGGGACAGGGCTAATCAGCCCCAGCATTTT
CDR3aa: CASSQWDRANQPQHF

d_gene: NA
j_gene: TRBJ2-1
v_gene: TRBV7-9
abundance: NA
CDR3nt: TGTGCCAGCAGACTAGACAGTGACAATGAGCAGTTCTTC
CDR3aa: CASRLDSDNEQFF

d_gene: NA
j_gene: TRBJ2-7
v_gene: TRBV28
abundance: NA
CDR3nt: TGTGCCAGCATTTTCGGGACACCGCTTTCCTACGAGCAGTACTTC
CDR3aa: CASIFGTPLSYEQYF

d_gene: NA
j_gene: TRBJ1-1
v_gene: TRBV10-1
abundance: NA
CDR3nt: TGCGCCAGCAGTGAATCGGGGTCTGTTGTTACGGCTTTCTTT
CDR3aa: CASSESGSVVTAFF

d_gene: NA
j_gene: TRBJ1-1
v_gene: TRBV28
abundance: NA
CDR3nt: TGTGCCAGCAGTTTAGTACGGACTGAAGCTTTCTTT
CDR3aa: CASSLVRTEAFF

d_gene: TRBD1
j_gene: TRBJ1-1
v_gene: TRBV27
abundance: medium-sized
CDR3nt: TGTGCCAGCAGCCTCGACAGGGGGCTCGTCGGAGCTTTCTTT
CDR3aa: CASSLDRGLVGAFF

d_gene: NA
j_gene: TRBJ1-5
v_gene: TRBV28
abundance: NA
CDR3nt: TGTGCCAGCACCCCCGGGCAGGGCTATCAGCCCCAGCATTTT
CDR3aa: CASTPGQGYQPQHF

d_gene: NA
j_gene: TRBJ1-2
v_gene: TRBV6-5
abundance: few
CDR3nt: TGTGCCAGCACATCGGGGTCGGACTATGGCTACACCTTC
CDR3aa: CASTSGSDYGYTF

d_gene: TRBD2
j_gene: TRBJ2-3
v_gene: TRBV25-1
abundance: NA
CDR3nt: TGTGCCAGCACGCCCCGGACTAGCGCCCATCATACGCAGTATTTT
CDR3aa: CASTPRTSAHHTQYF

d_gene: NA
j_gene: TRBJ1-1
v_gene: TRBV7-9
abundance: NA
CDR3nt: TGTGCCAGCAGCTTCCGACCGGACACTGAAGCTTTCTTT
CDR3aa: CASSFRPDTEAFF

d_gene: NA
j_gene: TRBJ1-1
v_gene: TRBV19
abundance: NA
CDR3nt: TGTGCCAGTAGTATTGGAACACAGAACACTGAAGCTTTCTTT
CDR3aa: CASSIGTQNTEAFF

d_gene: NA
j_gene: TRBJ1-5
v_gene: TRBV5-4
abundance: NA
CDR3nt: TGTGCCAGCAGCTTGCACGGTCCCCCCTCTCAGCCCCAGCATTTT
CDR3aa: CASSLHGPPSQPQHF

d_gene: NA
j_gene: TRBJ2-1
v_gene: TRBV29-1
abundance: NA
CDR3nt: TGCAGCGTTGAACCCAGGGAAGGGAATGAGCAGTTCTTC
CDR3aa: CSVEPREGNEQFF

d_gene: TRBD2
j_gene: TRBJ2-1
v_gene: TRBV6-5
abundance: NA
CDR3nt: TGTGCCACGGGACTAGCGGGGGGTTCTGGCAATGAGCAGTTCTTC
CDR3aa: CATGLAGGSGNEQFF

d_gene: TRBD1
j_gene: TRBJ2-1
v_gene: TRBV9
abundance: NA
CDR3nt: TGTGCCAGCAGCCCCCCGGGACAGTTTTTACACAATGAGCAGTTCTTC
CDR3aa: CASSPPGQFLHNEQFF

d_gene: NA
j_gene: TRBJ2-1
v_gene: TRBV7-9
abundance: NA
CDR3nt: TGTGCCAGCAGTTCTACATCCCGAGGGCAGTTCTTC
CDR3aa: CASSSTSRGQFF

d_gene: NA
j_gene: TRBJ2-7
v_gene: TRBV24-1
abundance: NA
CDR3nt: TGTGCCACCAGTGAGGCAGGTCTTAGCCACGAGCAGTACTTC
CDR3aa: CATSEAGLSHEQYF

d_gene: TRBD1
j_gene: TRBJ1-5
v_gene: TRBV5-1
abundance: NA
CDR3nt: TGCGCCAGCAGCGCGGTAGGGGGCACTCAGCCCCAGCATTTT
CDR3aa: CASSAVGGTQPQHF

d_gene: NA
j_gene: TRBJ1-4
v_gene: TRBV18
abundance: NA
CDR3nt: TGTGCCAGCTCACCATCTGTAAATGAAAAACTGTTTTTT
CDR3aa: CASSPSVNEKLFF

d_gene: TRBD1
j_gene: TRBJ1-4
v_gene: TRBV7-2
abundance: NA
CDR3nt: TGTGCCAGCAGCGTAACAGGGGGCTTAGAAAAACTGTTTTTT
CDR3aa: CASSVTGGLEKLFF

d_gene: NA
j_gene: TRBJ2-3
v_gene: TRBV15
abundance: NA
CDR3nt: TGTGCCACCAGGAGAACAGATACGCAGTATTTT
CDR3aa: CATRRTDTQYF

d_gene: NA
j_gene: TRBJ1-6
v_gene: TRBV5-4
abundance: NA
CDR3nt: TGTGCCAGCAGCTTGGGACAAGCATTATCACCCCTCCACTTT
CDR3aa: CASSLGQALSPLHF

d_gene: NA
j_gene: TRBJ2-2
v_gene: TRBV24-1
abundance: few
CDR3nt: TGTGCCACCAGTGAGACCGACACAGGCACCGGGGAGCTGTTTTTT
CDR3aa: CATSETDTGTGELFF

d_gene: NA
j_gene: TRBJ1-4
v_gene: TRBV7-2
abundance: NA
CDR3nt: TGTGCCAGCAGCTTAATGGGGGGCGCGGAGGAAAAACTGTTTTTT
CDR3aa: CASSLMGGAEEKLFF

d_gene: NA
j_gene: TRBJ1-4
v_gene: TRBV2
abundance: NA
CDR3nt: TGTGCCAGCAGTGTCCAGGGCTCTCGTGTTGAAAAACTGTTTTTT
CDR3aa: CASSVQGSRVEKLFF

d_gene: TRBD2
j_gene: TRBJ2-3
v_gene: TRBV5-6
abundance: few
CDR3nt: TGTGCCAGCAGCTTGATAGCGGGGGGGCCGGATACGCAGTATTTT
CDR3aa: CASSLIAGGPDTQYF